This is a list of T cell receptor beta chains from one sample in a study of blood T cell repertoires in COVID-19. The table came from immunoSEQ multiplex PCR; TCRdb's copy has only in-frame clones and leaves some out. The top ten hold around 10% of the sample, which has almost 300,000 clones, 89% seen once. Sequencing used peripheral blood. These receptors were obtained from a woman in her 30s with COVID-19, enrolled during active disease. CDR3s include the opening cysteine and the closing phenylalanine or tryptophan. The D gene is left open where the match is weak. Size is stated for part of the rows, as once, few or many counts, or as a class when the clone is expanded.

j_gene | abundance | v_gene | d_gene | CDR3nt | CDR3aa
TRBJ2-3 | - | TRBV11-2 | TRBD2 | TGTGCCAGCAGCTTAGCCCCTCGGGGGGGGTTAGGGGATACGCAGTATTTT | CASSLAPRGGLGDTQYF
TRBJ1-5 | - | TRBV3-1/TRBV3-2 | - | TGTGCCAGCAGCCGCGGGGGGAATCAGCCCCAGCATTTT | CASSRGGNQPQHF
TRBJ2-3 | - | TRBV5-8 | TRBD1 | TGTGCCAGCAGCTCCGACAGGGGCACAGATACGCAGTATTTT | CASSSDRGTDTQYF
TRBJ1-4 | - | TRBV15 | - | TGTGCCACCAGCAGAGCGGGGGGGGAAACTAAAAAACTGTTTTTT | CATSRAGGETKKLFF
TRBJ1-2 | once | TRBV6-5 | - | TGTGCCAGCAGGGGCAGGGGTCAATTTAACTATGGCTACACCTTC | CASRGRGQFNYGYTF
TRBJ1-2 | - | TRBV18 | TRBD1 | TGTGCCAGCTCACCAGACAGGGTCCAGGGCTACACCTTC | CASSPDRVQGYTF
TRBJ1-2 | - | TRBV5-5 | TRBD1 | TGTGCCAGCAGCCCGGCGGCAGGGGGCTACTATGGCTACACCTTC | CASSPAAGGYYGYTF
TRBJ2-7 | - | TRBV5-6 | - | TGTGCCAGCAGCTGGGTGGTGGAGTCCTACGAGCAGTACTTC | CASSWVVESYEQYF
TRBJ2-7 | - | TRBV12-2 | - | TGTGCAAGTCGCGCGACCCGGGACAGGGGCTACGAGCAGTACTTC | CASRATRDRGYEQYF
TRBJ2-2 | - | TRBV4-1 | TRBD1 | TGCGCCAGCAGCCCACAACAGGGGATCCGAACTACCGGGGAGCTGTTTTTT | CASSPQQGIRTTGELFF
TRBJ1-4 | - | TRBV7-2 | - | TGTGCCAGCAGCTTAGCGCGAGAAAAACTGTTTTTT | CASSLAREKLFF
TRBJ1-4 | - | TRBV19 | - | TGTGCCAGTAGTACCGGATACGAGGATGAAAAACTGTTTTTT | CASSTGYEDEKLFF
TRBJ1-5 | - | TRBV19 | - | TGTGCCAGTAGTATATCGGTTAGCAATCAGCCCCAGCATTTT | CASSISVSNQPQHF
TRBJ1-2 | - | TRBV5-1 | TRBD1 | TGCGCCAGCAGCCAAAGACAGGGGGCGGGCTATGGCTACACCTTC | CASSQRQGAGYGYTF
TRBJ2-7 | - | TRBV4-2 | TRBD1 | TGTGCCAGCAGCCAAGTTGGGCAGGGGGCCTACGAGCAGTACTTC | CASSQVGQGAYEQYF
TRBJ1-1 | - | TRBV19 | - | TGTGCCAGTAGTATTCTTTCTCTCGGGGGGAGACCTCTGGCTGAAGCTTTCTTT | CASSILSLGGRPLAEAFF
TRBJ2-1 | - | TRBV2 | TRBD2 | TGTGCCAGCAGTGATTCCAGCGGGGTCTACAATGAGCAGTTCTTC | CASSDSSGVYNEQFF
TRBJ2-1 | - | TRBV19 | TRBD2 | TGTGCCAGTAGTTCGCGGACTAGCGGGGGCCCATACAATGAGCAGTTCTTC | CASSSRTSGGPYNEQFF
TRBJ2-3 | - | TRBV28 | TRBD2 | TGTGCCAGCAGTTCCCGACTAGCGGGGGGGCTAACAGATACGCAGTATTTT | CASSSRLAGGLTDTQYF
TRBJ1-6 | - | TRBV9 | - | TGTGCCAGCAGCCCCAGGACGGGATATAATTCACCCCTCCACTTT | CASSPRTGYNSPLHF
TRBJ2-7 | - | TRBV7-2 | TRBD1 | TGTGCCAGCAGCACCCGGACAGGGAATTACGAGCAGTACTTC | CASSTRTGNYEQYF
TRBJ1-5 | - | TRBV2 | - | TGTGCCAGCAGTGAAGGACACCTCAGTCAGCCCCAGCATTTT | CASSEGHLSQPQHF
TRBJ1-3 | - | TRBV14 | TRBD1 | TGTGCCAGCAGCCGGACAGGGGTCGGAAACACCATATATTTT | CASSRTGVGNTIYF
TRBJ2-1 | - | TRBV11-3 | - | TGTGCCAGCAGCTTAGCTGGGGCCCATGAGCAGTTCTTC | CASSLAGAHEQFF
TRBJ1-2 | - | TRBV2 | - | TGTGCCAGCAGCGCGGAGGGGAACTATGGCTACACCTTC | CASSAEGNYGYTF
TRBJ2-2 | - | TRBV27 | TRBD2 | TGTGCCAGCAGTTCCGGGGGGGCGACCGGGGAGCTGTTTTTT | CASSSGGATGELFF
TRBJ1-2 | - | TRBV15 | - | TGTGCCACCAGCAGAGATATAAGCACCAACTATGGCTACACCTTC | CATSRDISTNYGYTF
TRBJ1-5 | - | TRBV7-9 | - | TGTGCCAGCAGCTTACAGGGTGGGGCTCAGCATTTT | CASSLQGGAQHF
TRBJ1-2 | - | TRBV14 | - | TGTGCCAGCAGCCAAGAAGTCGGGGGGTTAGGCTATGGCTACACCTTC | CASSQEVGGLGYGYTF
TRBJ1-6 | - | TRBV27 | TRBD1 | TGTGCCAGCACCCCCGGGACAGGGGCCTTCTATAATTCACCCCTCCACTTT | CASTPGTGAFYNSPLHF
TRBJ2-7 | few | TRBV6-1 | - | TGTGCCAGCAGTGAGACCCGACCGGGGGAGCAGTACTTC | CASSETRPGEQYF
TRBJ1-2 | - | TRBV28 | TRBD1 | TGTGCCAGCAGTTTACCCCGGGACAGGGGTAAGGGCTACACCTTC | CASSLPRDRGKGYTF
TRBJ2-7 | - | TRBV7-9 | TRBD2 | TGTGCCAGCAGCCCCCAGTGGGGACTAGCGGATACCTACGAGCAGTACTTC | CASSPQWGLADTYEQYF
TRBJ2-1 | once | TRBV25-1 | TRBD1 | TGTGCCAGCCGCCCTCGGGACAGGGCGGTGGTGGATGAGCAGTTCTTC | CASRPRDRAVVDEQFF
TRBJ1-1 | - | TRBV7-7 | - | TGTGCCAGCAGCCCTTGGGGCAAATTTGAAGCTTTCTTT | CASSPWGKFEAFF
TRBJ1-1 | - | TRBV7-9 | - | TGTGCCAGCAGCCCGGGGGTGAGGGGTGAAGCTTTCTTT | CASSPGVRGEAFF
TRBJ2-5 | - | TRBV5-4 | - | TGTGCCAGCAGCTCGCAGGGGGGCGAGACCCAGTACTTC | CASSSQGGETQYF
TRBJ2-7 | once | TRBV4-1 | - | TGCGCCAGCAGCTACTGGAGGGGCTCCTCCTACGAGCAGTACTTC | CASSYWRGSSYEQYF
TRBJ2-5 | - | TRBV7-8 | - | TGTGCCAGCAGCCTCAAAAGCCGGGCCCAGTACTTC | CASSLKSRAQYF
TRBJ1-6 | - | TRBV6-5 | - | TGTGCCAGCAGTTACGTCGCGGGTTTGGGGAATTCACCCCTCCACTTT | CASSYVAGLGNSPLHF
TRBJ2-2 | - | TRBV6-5 | TRBD2 | TGTGCCAGCAGCGGGGGGGCAATCGGGGAGCTGTTTTTT | CASSGGAIGELFF
TRBJ1-3 | - | TRBV7-9 | TRBD1 | TGTGCCAGCAGCCTTTCTCTGGGACAGGGAAACACCATATATTTT | CASSLSLGQGNTIYF
TRBJ2-7 | - | TRBV2 | TRBD1 | TGTGCCAGCAGTGTCCAGCAGGGGGCGTACGAGCAGTACTTC | CASSVQQGAYEQYF
TRBJ2-2 | - | TRBV4-1 | TRBD1 | TGCGCCAGCAGCCAAGACTCGCCGGGACAGGGGAAAACCGGGGAGCTGTTTTTT | CASSQDSPGQGKTGELFF
TRBJ1-1 | - | TRBV20-1 | TRBD1 | TGCAGTGCTAGTCCGCCGGGACAGGGTGAAGCTTTCTTT | CSASPPGQGEAFF
TRBJ2-1 | - | TRBV7-6 | TRBD2 | TGTGCCAGCAGCTTAGGGAGGGCTAGCGGAAATGAGCAGTTCTTC | CASSLGRASGNEQFF
TRBJ2-1 | - | TRBV28 | - | TGTGCCAGCAGTTTATTACAGGAGAGCTCCTACAATGAGCAGTTCTTC | CASSLLQESSYNEQFF
TRBJ2-2 | - | TRBV7-9 | - | TGTGCCAGCAGCTCGCCCCGGGAAGGGAACACCGGGGAGCTGTTTTTT | CASSSPREGNTGELFF
TRBJ2-3 | - | TRBV9 | TRBD2 | TGTGCCAGCAGCATCGGGACTAGCGGGGTAGATACGCAGTATTTT | CASSIGTSGVDTQYF
TRBJ1-5 | - | TRBV7-8 | - | TGTGCCAGCAGCCCCACCGGGGGTAATCAGCCCCAGCATTTT | CASSPTGGNQPQHF
TRBJ1-1 | - | TRBV5-1 | TRBD1 | TGCGCCAGCAGCACGAATGACGGGACAGTAGACGCTTTCTTT | CASSTNDGTVDAFF
TRBJ2-7 | - | TRBV11-2 | - | TGTGCCAGCAGCTTCATCCCCGGTGGCGGAGAGCAGTACTTC | CASSFIPGGGEQYF